Listed here are 22 T cell receptor beta chains from one sample, sequenced in a study of human T cells and chemical hapten exposure. TCRdb itself ran the 5' RACE reads through MiXCR, one entry per CDR3 protein. The table lists some 150,000 distinct CDR3 sequences, roughly 4.1% of them singletons. From whole blood left unfractionated, total RNA was extracted. The receptors were sampled from a female donor in good health.

This clonotype appeared many times. This chain links TRBV2 with TRBJ2-2; D is ambiguous. The V end lost 1 base, the J end lost 7 bases, and 10 bases lay between the germline ends. Germline CDR1 is SNHLY and CDR2 is FYNNEI. The CDR3 runs to 14 residues. Here the CDR3 DNA reads TGTGCCAGCAGTGAAGTGGTGGGGATCGGGGAGCTGTTTTTT. This encodes CASSEVVGIGELFF.

This clonotype has a count of ten or more. This chain links TRBV11-2 with TRBJ2-3; 8 bases line up with TRBD2. This CDR3 has 16 amino acids. The trim removed 2 bases at V and 6 bases at J, leaving 10 bases unmatched. The V gene's germline CDR1 is SGHAT and CDR2 FQNNGV. The CDR3 DNA sequence: TGTGCCAGCAGCTTATCCGGCGGGGGGAATCCGGATACGCAGTATTTT. Protein: CASSLSGGGNPDTQYF.

The sample holds many counts of this clonotype. The V call is TRBV28, the J call TRBJ1-4, with D unresolved. This CDR3 region has 14 residues. Trimming removed 5 bases from V and 3 bases from J, with 10 bases in between. The germline gives CDR1 MDHEN, CDR2 SYDVKM. The CDR3 region has the DNA TGTGCCAGCAGTGGTTGGCAGGCTAATGAAAAACTGTTTTTT. Protein sequence: CASSGWQANEKLFF.

Points on this clonotype: This clone may be a read error of a much larger clone one base away. CDR3 sequence (DNA): TGTGCCAGCAGCCTCACAGGCCGAGGGTACACTGAAGCTTTCTTT. The encoded protein is CASSLTGRGYTEAFF. This chain links TRBV4-2 with TRBJ1-1, with D perhaps matching TRBD1 (5 bases). Trimming stripped 4 bases from V and 3 bases from J, with 15 bases between. Looked up from germline, CDR1 is LGHNA and CDR2 is YNFKEQ. The length of the CDR3 is 15 residues.

The V call is TRBV6-1, the J call TRBJ1-1; D remains unclear. The V gene's germline CDR1 is MNHNS and CDR2 SASEGT. The length of the CDR3 is 15 residues. Trimming took off 11 bases at V and 5 bases at J, with 24 bases between the two ends. The CDR3 reads CASRPSGFTGTEAFF. The CDR3 coding sequence is TGTGCCTCACGCCCGAGTGGCTTCACGGGGACTGAAGCTTTCTTT.

This clonotype was counted ten times or more. This chain joins TRBV12-3 or TRBV12-4 and TRBJ2-4; D might be TRBD1 (5 bases). V shed 5 bases and J shed 5 bases, with 10 bases lying between them. The CDR3 sequence is 13 residues long. The CDR3 loop reads CASSPDTENIQYF. The CDR3 region has the DNA TGTGCCAGCAGTCCGGACACCGAAAACATTCAGTACTTC.

This clonotype has ten or more counts. CDR3 in DNA: TGTGCCAGCAGTAGGGCCGGGACAGGGAACGACTACGAGCAGTACTTC. Translation gives CASSRAGTGNDYEQYF. The gene calls are TRBV5-5 and TRBJ2-7; 9 bases align to TRBD1. V shed 5 bases and J 3 bases; nucleotides not matched to a gene: 12. Germline CDR1 and CDR2: SGHKS and YYEKEE (reference sequence). The CDR3 extends over 16 amino acids. Using reference TRBV5-5 and TRBJ2-7 for the parts outside the CDR3, the full variable domain is DAGVTQSPTHLIKTRGQQVTLRCSPISGHKSVSWYQQVLGQGPQFIFQYYEKEERGRGNFPDRFSARQFPNYSSELNVNALLLGDSALYLCASSRAGTGNDYEQYFGPGTRLTVT.

This clonotype came up many times. V and J are TRBV11-1 and TRBJ2-3; the match to TRBD1 covers 7 bases. CDR1 and CDR2 from the germline V gene are SGHAT and FQDESV (reference sequence). Trimming took 5 bases from V and 4 from J; bases not matched to a gene: 3. CDR3 length equals 13 residues. CDR3 nucleotides: TGTGCCAGCAGCCTACAGGGGTCAGATACGCAGTATTTT. Its protein is CASSLQGSDTQYF.

This clonotype was detected ten times or more. The chain employs TRBV29-1 and TRBJ1-2; 9 nucleotides match TRBD1. V shed 1 base and J 4 bases; nucleotides not matched to a gene: 7. Germline V gene data show CDR1 as SQVTM and CDR2 as ANQGSEA. This CDR3 spans 15 amino acids. CDR3 loop: CSVEGGQGFGYGYTF. The CDR3 nucleotides are TGCAGCGTTGAAGGGGGACAGGGATTTGGCTATGGCTACACCTTC.

The chain recombines TRBV9 with TRBJ2-3; 7 nucleotides line up with TRBD2. After removal of 3 bases from V and 0 bases from J, the junction contained 4 bases not matched to a gene. Germline CDR1 is SGDLS and CDR2 is YYNGEE. The CDR3 has 15 residues. The CDR3 DNA is TGTGCCAGCAGCGCGGGCGGGGGTAGCACAGATACGCAGTATTTT. Translating it yields CASSAGGGSTDTQYF.

The table lists this clonotype with a few counts. The rearrangement joins TRBV25-1 to TRBJ2-5, with D unclear. The CDR3 contains 11 residues. Looked up from germline, CDR1 is MGHDK and CDR2 is SYGVNS. The V and J ends lost 4 bases and 3 bases respectively, with 3 bases between them. The CDR3: CASSAKETQYF. CDR3 in DNA: TGTGCCAGCAGTGCCAAAGAGACCCAGTACTTC.

Ten or more counts support this clonotype. The CDR3 spells CASSPRNVQGGRKTEAFF. The CDR3 DNA reads as TGTGCCAGCTCACCCCGTAATGTACAGGGAGGACGAAAGACTGAAGCTTTCTTT. The V call is TRBV18, the J call TRBJ1-1; maybe TRBD1 (6 bases). Germline loops: CDR1 KGHSH, CDR2 LQKENI. V lost 3 bases and J lost 5, with 25 bases in between. CDR3 length equals 18 residues.

This clonotype was seen ten or more times. CDR3 residues: CASSWAGTARGGDTEAFF. Here the CDR3 DNA reads TGCGCCAGCAGCTGGGCCGGGACAGCCCGAGGTGGAGACACTGAAGCTTTCTTT. The chain joins TRBV5-1 to TRBJ1-1; 7 bases are shared with TRBD1. Germline values: CDR1 SGHRS, CDR2 YFSETQ. Trimming removed 3 bases from V and 3 bases from J; junction bases left unmatched: 17. CDR3 length: 18 amino acids.

The table lists this clonotype with many counts. V gene TRBV5-4 combines with J gene TRBJ2-7; the D gene could be TRBD1 or TRBD2 (6 bases each). V was cut by 4 bases and J by 0 bases, with 14 bases left in between. The germline CDR1 and CDR2 sequences are SGHNT and YYREEE (reference sequence). The CDR3 totals 15 residues. The CDR3 region is CASSPWRGASYEQYF. CDR3 DNA sequence: TGTGCCAGCAGCCCCTGGAGGGGGGCCTCCTACGAGCAGTACTTC.

In its sample, this clonotype was seen many times. V is TRBV18 and J is TRBJ1-1; 8 positions agree with TRBD1. Per germline, CDR1 KGHSH and CDR2 LQKENI. This CDR3 comprises 13 residues. The trim removed 8 bases at V and 1 base at J, leaving 3 bases unmatched. The CDR3 DNA is TGTGCCAGCACGGGACAGGCGAACACTGAAGCTTTCTTT. Translating it yields CASTGQANTEAFF.

This clonotype has at least ten counts. V is TRBV7-3 and J is TRBJ1-1, with D unclear. The V and J ends lost 5 bases and 5 bases respectively, with 12 bases between them. The germline CDR1 and CDR2 sequences are SGHTA and FQGTGA. The CDR3 has 13 amino acids. CDR3 coding DNA: TGTGCCAGCAGCCCAGACGTCGGGACTGAAGCTTTCTTT. Protein product: CASSPDVGTEAFF.

The chain has TRBV19 and TRBJ2-7; possibly TRBD1 or TRBD2 for D (6 bases each). Trimming stripped 3 bases from V and 1 base from J, with 13 bases between. Germline lookup yields CDR1 LNHDA and CDR2 SQIVND (reference sequence). This CDR3 comprises 15 residues. CDR3 sequence: CASSIRQGRSYEQYF. As DNA, the CDR3 is TGTGCCAGTAGTATCCGCCAGGGGAGGTCCTACGAGCAGTACTTC.

This clonotype was detected many times. The genes are TRBV3-1 and TRBJ2-1; 13 positions agree with TRBD2. The CDR3 has 15 residues. V was clipped by 5 bases and J by 7 bases; unmatched bases: 5. Germline V lookup: CDR1 LGHDT, CDR2 YNNKEL (reference sequence). The CDR3 region is CASSIRTSGGNEQFF. The DNA for the CDR3 is TGTGCCAGCAGCATTCGGACTAGCGGGGGTAATGAGCAGTTCTTC.

The sample holds many counts of this clonotype. The V and J genes are TRBV5-1 and TRBJ2-7; D gene uncertain. The germline V gene encodes CDR1 SGHRS and CDR2 YFSETQ. V shed 6 bases and J shed 1 base, with 14 bases lying between them. The CDR3 runs to 14 residues. For the CDR3, the DNA is TGCGCCAGCAACCTCAACGGCATGTCCTACGAGCAGTACTTC. Translated, it gives CASNLNGMSYEQYF.

In regard to this clonotype: Being one base from a much bigger clone, this may be a read error. The V and J genes are TRBV13 and TRBJ2-3, with unresolved D. The CDR3 contains 15 residues. Germline CDR1 is PRHDT and CDR2 is FYEKMQ (reference sequence). The CDR3 is CASSLESLSTDTQNF. The CDR3 nucleotides read TGTGCCAGCAGCTTAGAGTCACTTAGCACAGATACGCAGAATTTT.

This clonotype was counted many times. The chain carries TRBV19 and TRBJ1-5; D ambiguous. Germline V gene data show CDR1 as LNHDA and CDR2 as SQIVND (reference sequence). The V gene lost 0 bases and the J gene lost 1 base, with 10 bases spanning the gap. This CDR3 is 16 amino acids long. The CDR3: CASSIDRSRSNQPQHF. For the CDR3, the DNA is TGTGCCAGTAGTATAGATCGTAGCCGGAGCAATCAGCCCCAGCATTTT.

The sample holds many counts of this clonotype. The chain couples TRBV20-1 to TRBJ2-1; perhaps TRBD2 as D (6 bases). From germline, CDR1 is DFQATT and CDR2 SNEGSKA (reference sequence). Trimming removed 8 bases from V and 4 bases from J, with 12 bases in between. The CDR3 is made up of 12 amino acids. CDR3 nucleotides: TGCAGTCGTCTAGCGAATTACAATGAGCAGTTCTTC. Its protein is CSRLANYNEQFF.